Included here is one T cell receptor beta chain sequence, with context. This record belongs to a study of blood T cell repertoires in COVID-19. Study details: The United States, Italy and Spain supplied acute and convalescent COVID-19 samples.

TCRdb's copy holds only in-frame clones and misses some; the assay was immunoSEQ multiplex PCR. In the table there are about 220,000 clones, about 85% of which are singletons. Deletions cut 3 bases from V and 7 bases from J, with 16 bases between. The CDR3 loop spans 13 amino acids. Per germline, CDR1 GTSNPN and CDR2 SVGIG (reference sequence). What was sequenced was peripheral blood. The sequence was obtained from a woman aged 55 to 70 who had recovered from COVID-19. V usage is TRBV30 and J usage is TRBJ2-7, with TRBD2 as a possible D gene (6 bases). The CDR3 reads CAWSRLGDLEQYF. The CDR3 DNA follows: TGTGCCTGGAGCCGGTTGGGGGACTTGGAGCAGTACTTC.